Sequencing of this TCR beta chain was carried out in a study of T cell clonality in common variable immunodeficiency. Clones were read by immunoSEQ multiplex PCR, and TCRdb kept only the in-frame ones, dropping some. The data show under 45,000 clones, with none appearing a single time. Caucasian heritage predominated among both patients and controls. This CDR3 has 14 residues. CDR1 and CDR2 from the germline V gene are SGHRS and YFSETQ. The ends lost 5 bases at V and 2 bases at J; junction bases unmatched: 5. This clone was counted many times. The read terminates 3 residues ahead of where the CDR3 ends, so the germline J gene completes it.

The rearrangement links TRBV5-1 to TRBJ2-3; TRBD2 aligns across 7 bases. Sequencing input: peripheral blood mononuclear cells. This TCR derives from a person between 18 and 75 years old in good health. CDR3 protein: CASRGAGYTDTQYF. The covered CDR3 bases are TGCGCCAGCAGGGGAGCGGGATACACAGATACG.